Below, 27 T cell receptor beta chains from the same sample are listed, as sequenced in a study of Ad26.COV2.S vaccination and SARS-CoV-2 variants. Sequencing used immunoSEQ multiplex PCR; TCRdb keeps in-frame clones, though not all of them. The table includes 240,000 or so clones, approximately 87% detected once. Treatment defined: around 19 received Ad26.COV2.S at low or high dose, single or two shots; roughly five received placebo; per-sample allocation not given. Specimens were obtained on day 63 following the first vaccine or placebo injection. The sequenced sample was peripheral blood, obtained in a trial of Ad26.COV2.S vaccine versus placebo. Receptor source: a person aged 18-65 years who received the Ad26.COV2.S COVID-19 vaccine or a placebo.

The V gene is TRBV6-2 or TRBV6-3, the J gene TRBJ1-4; 9 nucleotides agree with TRBD1. The CDR3 length is 16 residues. Germline lookup yields CDR1 MNHEY and CDR2 SVGEGT. J was trimmed by 7 bases and V by 2 bases; bases with no gene match: 8. As DNA, the CDR3 is TGTGCCAGCAGTTACCCTACAGGGGGCGAAAGTGAAAAACTGTTTTTT. Translation gives CASSYPTGGESEKLFF.

This chain joins TRBV6-1 and TRBJ2-1; 8 nucleotides agree with TRBD2. CDR3 length: 17 amino acids. Germline lookup yields CDR1 MNHNS and CDR2 SASEGT. After removal of 2 bases from V and 0 bases from J, the junction contained 6 bases not matched to a gene. The DNA of the CDR3 is TGTGCCAGCAGTGAACGGGGGGGGCCGAGCTCCTACAATGAGCAGTTCTTC. It encodes CASSERGGPSSYNEQFF.

V is TRBV6-5 and J is TRBJ2-1, with a tentative D call TRBD2 (5 bases). CDR3 size: 11 residues. Per the germline V gene, CDR1 is MNHEY and CDR2 is SVGAGI. The V end lost 5 bases, the J end lost 12 bases, and 11 bases lay between the germline ends. The CDR3 here is CASSREGRQFF. CDR3 bases: TGTGCCAGCAGTCGAGAGGGTAGGCAGTTCTTC.

V usage is TRBV4-1 and J usage is TRBJ2-7, with TRBD1 matching 9 bases. Germline CDR1 reads MGHRA; CDR2 reads YSYEKL. The CDR3 runs 16 residues. The V gene end was trimmed by 1 base and the J gene end by 4 bases; junction bases not matched to a gene: 8. CDR3 bases: TGCGCCAGCAGCCAAGCCCCCGGGACAGGGCTTTACGAGCAGTACTTC. This encodes CASSQAPGTGLYEQYF.

V gene TRBV6-4 combines with J gene TRBJ2-2, with 7 bases that match TRBD2. V shed 3 bases, J shed 0 bases, and the junction held 1 base outside the gene matches. Germline CDR1 MRHNA, CDR2 SNTAGT. The CDR3 has 15 amino acids. The DNA for the CDR3 is TGTGCCAGCAGTGAAAGCGGGGCGAACACCGGGGAGCTGTTTTTT. This gives the protein CASSESGANTGELFF.

The chain recombines TRBV27 with TRBJ2-3; 8 bases align to TRBD1. After removal of 6 bases from V and 1 base from J, the junction contained 6 bases not matched to a gene. This CDR3 region has 15 residues. Germline V lookup: CDR1 MNHEY, CDR2 SMNVEV (reference sequence). The CDR3 DNA follows: TGTGCCAGCAGATCTCCGGGACAGGGCACAGATACGCAGTATTTT. Encoded protein: CASRSPGQGTDTQYF.

DNA of the CDR3: TGTGCCAGCTCACCCGAGACAGGGAGGAATTCACCCCTCCACTTT. It specifies CASSPETGRNSPLHF. The chain joins TRBV18 to TRBJ1-6; 7 bases are a match to TRBD1. The ends lost 3 bases at V and 7 bases at J; junction bases unmatched: 6. Per the germline V gene, CDR1 is KGHSH and CDR2 is LQKENI. The CDR3 totals 15 residues.

The V and J genes are TRBV7-2 and TRBJ2-1, with D possibly matching TRBD2 (6 bases). The length of the CDR3 is 15 residues. With 6 bases removed from V and 4 bases from J, the gap between germline ends came to 16 bases. The germline V gene encodes CDR1 SGHTA and CDR2 FQGNSA. DNA for the CDR3: TGTGCCAGCAGAGCCGGAGGGAGTTGGTACAATGAGCAGTTCTTC. Encoded protein: CASRAGGSWYNEQFF. Using reference TRBV7-2 and TRBJ2-1 for the parts outside the CDR3, the full variable domain is GAGVSQSPSNKVTEKGKDVELRCDPISGHTALYWYRQSLGQGLEFLIYFQGNSAPDKSGLPSDRFSAERTGGSVSTLTIQRTQQEDSAVYLCASRAGGSWYNEQFFGPGTRLTVL.

Comments on this clone: An end of the junction differs from the germline gene, which may be a read error. CDR3 nucleotides: TGTGCTAGCAGCCCTACTAGTCCCAACACCGGGGAGCTGTTTTTT. It translates to CASSPTSPNTGELFF. The chain uses TRBV7-7 and TRBJ2-2; TRBD2 might be the D (5 bases). The CDR3 covers 15 residues. CDR1 and CDR2 (germline): SSHAT, FNYEAQ (reference sequence). Drawing the rest from reference TRBV7-7 and TRBJ2-2, the complete variable domain is GAGVSQSPRYKVTKRGQDVTLRCDPISSHATLYWYQQALGQGPEFLTYFNYEAQPDKSGLPSDRFSAERPEGSISTLTIQRTEQRDSAMYRCASSPTSPNTGELFFGEGSRLTVL.

The rearrangement links TRBV28 to TRBJ2-7; 7 bases are a match to TRBD1. The CDR3 length is 16 residues. Germline assignment: CDR1 MDHEN and CDR2 SYDVKM. The ends lost 3 bases at V and 3 bases at J; junction bases unmatched: 11. CDR3 sequence: CASSLGRVQGVYEQYF. CDR3 bases: TGTGCCAGCAGTTTGGGAAGGGTCCAGGGGGTCTACGAGCAGTACTTC.

The chain joins TRBV2 to TRBJ2-2; 8 positions match TRBD1. The CDR3 loop spans 17 amino acids. Trimming removed 6 bases from V and 2 bases from J; junction bases left unmatched: 11. Germline V gene data show CDR1 as SNHLY and CDR2 as FYNNEI. The CDR3 sequence is CASRPDRDSFNTGELFF. The CDR3, as DNA: TGTGCCAGCAGACCGGACAGGGACTCCTTTAACACCGGGGAGCTGTTTTTT.

On this clone itself: At the DNA level, this CDR3 is encoded by other sequences in the same sample as well. The V gene is TRBV10-3, the J gene TRBJ2-3; tentative D call: TRBD2 (6 bases). This CDR3 comprises 13 residues. Per germline, CDR1 ENHRY and CDR2 SYGVKD. V was trimmed by 4 bases and J by 1 base, leaving 6 bases between them. CDR3 nucleotide sequence: TGTGCCATCAGTGGCGGGGGCACAGATACGCAGTATTTT. Translating it yields CAISGGGTDTQYF.

The rearrangement joins TRBV28 to TRBJ1-1; D is unresolved. CDR1 MDHEN and CDR2 SYDVKM come from the germline V gene. This CDR3 contains 16 residues. The germline V and J ends were trimmed by 8 bases and 2 bases, with 21 bases remaining between them. The CDR3 DNA is TGTGCCAGCCCGCCCCCGGCAGGCCGGGGTAACACTGAAGCTTTCTTT. Translation: CASPPPAGRGNTEAFF.

The gene calls are TRBV19 and TRBJ1-2; the D is unclear. V was trimmed by 5 bases and J by 4 bases, leaving 11 bases between them. The length of the CDR3 is 13 residues. CDR1 and CDR2 (germline): LNHDA, SQIVND (reference sequence). CDR3 in DNA: TGTGCCAGTAGTTTTCGGGCCGGCTATGGCTACACCTTC. The encoded protein is CASSFRAGYGYTF.

The V and J genes are TRBV11-2 and TRBJ1-2, with D possibly being TRBD1 (6 bases). Trimming removed 2 bases from V and 7 bases from J, with 11 bases in between. Looked up from germline, CDR1 is SGHAT and CDR2 is FQNNGV. CDR3 length: 13 residues. Here the CDR3 reads CASSLMSGVGYTF. The CDR3 nucleotides are TGTGCCAGCAGCTTAATGTCAGGGGTTGGCTACACCTTC.

Only one count was recorded for this clone. The rearrangement uses TRBV28 and TRBJ2-1; 10 bases align to TRBD1. The CDR3 is 15 residues long. Germline values: CDR1 MDHEN, CDR2 SYDVKM. The J segment lost 4 bases and the V segment lost 6 bases, leaving 6 bases of the junction unmatched. CDR3 nucleotides: TGTGCCAGCAGCTCAGACAGGGGGCGGTACAATGAGCAGTTCTTC. This codes for CASSSDRGRYNEQFF.

As for this clone: A junction boundary mismatches the germline segment, possibly from a read error. The chain links TRBV7-2 to TRBJ2-7; 10 bases agree with TRBD1. The germline gives CDR1 SGHTA, CDR2 FQGNSA. The CDR3 is 17 amino acids. The CDR3 region is CAGGAGTGVWVSYEQYF. The CDR3, as DNA: TGCGCCGGTGGGGCCGGGACAGGGGTTTGGGTCTCCTACGAGCAGTACTTC. Full variable domain (missing parts from reference TRBV7-2 and TRBJ2-7): GAGVSQSPSNKVTEKGKDVELRCDPISGHTALYWYRQSLGQGLEFLIYFQGNSAPDKSGLPSDRFSAERTGGSVSTLTIQRTQQEDSAVYLCAGGAGTGVWVSYEQYFGPGTRLTVT.

This chain joins TRBV19 and TRBJ2-1; TRBD1 is a possible D gene (5 bases). V was pared by 10 bases and J by 1 base, with 11 bases between. CDR1 LNHDA and CDR2 SQIVND come from the germline V gene (reference sequence). The length of the CDR3 is 13 residues. Written as DNA, the CDR3 is TGTGCCACCCGACAGAGTTCCTACAATGAGCAGTTCTTC. Translated: CATRQSSYNEQFF. The entire variable domain, with the rest obtained from reference TRBV19 and TRBJ2-1, is as follows: DGGITQSPKYLFRKEGQNVTLSCEQNLNHDAMYWYRQDPGQGLRLIYYSQIVNDFQKGDIAEGYSVSREKKESFPLTVTSAQKNPTAFYLCATRQSSYNEQFFGPGTRLTVL.

The gene calls are TRBV7-2 and TRBJ2-3; no firm D call. Germline V lookup: CDR1 SGHTA, CDR2 FQGNSA. V was shortened by 1 base and J by 1 base, with 18 bases between the two germline ends. The CDR3 consists of 18 residues. CDR3 in DNA: TGTGCCAGCAGCTTAGGGACGTCACCTCGTTATGGCACAGATACGCAGTATTTT. It specifies CASSLGTSPRYGTDTQYF.

CDR3 coding DNA: TGTGCCAGCAGTGAAGGGGCTAGCGGGGAGCAGTTCTTC. This encodes CASSEGASGEQFF. This chain uses TRBV6-1 with TRBJ2-1, with 8 bases fitting TRBD2. The CDR3 consists of 13 residues. V was clipped by 1 base and J by 10 bases; unmatched bases: 3. CDR1 is MNHNS, CDR2 SASEGT, per germline.

CDR3 DNA: TGTGCCAGCTCCAAGACCCTCCAAGAGACCCAGTACTTC. It encodes CASSKTLQETQYF. The V and J genes are TRBV18 and TRBJ2-5, with D unclear. The germline V and J ends were trimmed by 6 bases and 1 base, with 9 bases remaining between them. The CDR3 is made up of 13 amino acids. CDR1 KGHSH and CDR2 LQKENI come from the germline V gene.

V is TRBV2 and J is TRBJ2-7; TRBD1 might be the D (6 bases). Germline V gene data show CDR1 as SNHLY and CDR2 as FYNNEI. The V and J ends lost 6 bases and 2 bases respectively, with 14 bases between them. CDR3 size: 14 residues. CDR3 region: CASRRTDGAYEQYF. The CDR3 DNA is TGTGCCAGCAGGAGGACAGACGGAGCCTACGAGCAGTACTTC.

Note on this clone: The junction does not match germline at one end; this may be a read error. V and J are TRBV4-1 and TRBJ2-7, with D uncertain. The CDR3 spans 16 residues. The germline gives CDR1 MGHRA, CDR2 YSYEKL. CDR3 in amino acids: CASSQDHPGPSYEQYF. The CDR3 DNA reads as TGCGCCAGCAGTCAAGATCACCCCGGGCCTTCCTACGAGCAGTACTTC.

The chain employs TRBV2 and TRBJ1-5; no clear D gene. The CDR3 is 16 residues long. Germline V gene sequence: CDR1 SNHLY, CDR2 FYNNEI. Trimming took 7 bases from V and 0 from J, leaving 16 bases between them. In nucleotides, the CDR3 is TGTGCCAGCACCCGAGGCGGGTTACCTAGCAATCAGCCCCAGCATTTT. Its protein product is CASTRGGLPSNQPQHF.

The chain uses TRBV5-4 and TRBJ1-6; perhaps TRBD1 as D (5 bases). This CDR3 is 16 amino acids long. CDR1 SGHNT and CDR2 YYREEE come from the germline V gene (reference sequence). V shed 0 bases and J shed 5 bases, with 12 bases lying between them. DNA for the CDR3: TGTGCCAGCAGCTTGGTTGCAGGGAGAAATAATTCACCCCTCCACTTT. As protein: CASSLVAGRNNSPLHF.

The rearrangement joins TRBV28 to TRBJ1-3; no firm D call. The V gene's germline CDR1 is MDHEN and CDR2 SYDVKM. The germline V and J ends were trimmed by 5 bases and 0 bases, with 11 bases remaining between them. This CDR3 is built from 15 residues. Here the CDR3 reads CASSPHGSSGNTIYF. In DNA, the CDR3 is TGTGCCAGCAGTCCCCACGGGAGCTCTGGAAACACCATATATTTT.

V and J are TRBV5-1 and TRBJ2-3, with 8 bases matching TRBD2. J was trimmed by 2 bases and V by 5 bases; bases with no gene match: 7. The CDR3 covers 15 residues. The germline V gene has CDR1 SGHRS and CDR2 YFSETQ. The CDR3 loop reads CASRPRGGITDTQYF. The CDR3 DNA reads TGCGCCAGCAGGCCCCGCGGGGGGATCACAGATACGCAGTATTTT.